The next 28 T cell receptor beta chains were all read from a single sample in a study of Ad26.COV2.S vaccination and SARS-CoV-2 variants (dated by TCRdb to about 2021). This specimen's treatment or condition label, per the study, means: 15 to 20 received Ad26.COV2.S at low or high dose, single or two shots; several received placebo; per-sample allocation not given. For vaccine and placebo recipients, repertoires were sequenced using samples collected on day 63 after the first injection. Libraries came from the immunoSEQ multiplex PCR assay. TCRdb stores this immuneACCESS table with in-frame sequences only. Part of the clones is absent; in the studies checked, under half of the shortfall reflects unresolved V genes, and no reason is known for the rest. The sample profile shows a few hundred thousand clones; around 82% of them were found once. The top ten constitute about 7.4% of the sample. This sample comprised peripheral blood, obtained in a trial of Ad26.COV2.S vaccine versus placebo. The receptors come from a person aged 18-60 years who received the Ad26.COV2.S COVID-19 vaccine or a placebo.

In its sample, this clone was seen once. The chain uses TRBV5-5 and TRBJ2-3; 11 positions agree with TRBD2. V shed 9 bases and J 3 bases; nucleotides not matched to a gene: 3. Germline V lookup: CDR1 SGHKS, CDR2 YYEKEE (reference sequence). The CDR3 is 13 amino acids. Here the CDR3 DNA reads TGTGCCACCGGGACTAGCGGAACAGATACGCAGTATTTT. Encoded protein: CATGTSGTDTQYF.

This chain uses TRBV7-6 with TRBJ1-1; 8 bases align to TRBD1. This CDR3 has 15 amino acids. V gave up 5 bases and J gave up 5 bases; unmatched junction bases: 10. Germline V gene data show CDR1 as SGHVS and CDR2 as FNYEAQ. This CDR3 reads CASSGGGQDWTEAFF. The CDR3 DNA is TGTGCCAGCAGCGGGGGGGGACAGGACTGGACTGAAGCTTTCTTT.

This chain links TRBV6-2 or TRBV6-3 with TRBJ2-1, with D tentatively TRBD1 (6 bases). This CDR3 contains 13 residues. V was shortened by 6 bases and J by 3 bases, with 9 bases between the two germline ends. The germline V gene encodes CDR1 MNHEY and CDR2 SVGEGT. The CDR3 DNA reads as TGTGCCAGCAGCCCGGACAGCTACAATGAGCAGTTCTTC. Translation gives CASSPDSYNEQFF.

This clone showed up just once. The chain recombines TRBV5-1 with TRBJ2-7; TRBD1 is a possible D gene (5 bases). The CDR3 totals 14 residues. V gave up 0 bases and J gave up 2 bases, with 9 bases separating them. Germline V gene sequence: CDR1 SGHRS, CDR2 YFSETQ. The CDR3 DNA reads as TGCGCCAGCAGCTTGGGACAGAAGACCTACGAGCAGTACTTC. It translates to CASSLGQKTYEQYF.

The chain is built from TRBV3-1 (or the pseudogene TRBV3-2) and TRBJ2-1; D uncertain. Trimming shortened V by 3 bases and J by 0 bases, and 9 bases separated the two germline ends. The CDR3 consists of 15 residues. CDR1 is LGHDT and CDR2 is YNNKEL in the germline V gene (reference sequence). CDR3 protein: CASSHISSSYNEQFF. In DNA form, the CDR3 reads TGTGCCAGCAGCCATATAAGCTCCTCCTACAATGAGCAGTTCTTC.

CDR3 sequence: CASSLFAGEETQYF. The CDR3 DNA sequence: TGCGCCAGCAGCTTGTTCGCGGGGGAAGAGACCCAGTACTTC. The rearrangement joins TRBV5-1 to TRBJ2-5; the match to TRBD2 covers 7 bases. This CDR3 has 14 amino acids. Trimming at V came to 1 base and at J to 3 bases, leaving 3 bases not matched to a gene. Looked up from germline, CDR1 is SGHRS and CDR2 is YFSETQ.

The chain links TRBV29-1 to TRBJ1-5, with D perhaps TRBD1 (5 bases). Germline CDR1 reads SQVTM; CDR2 reads ANQGSEA. The germline V and J ends were trimmed by 6 bases and 5 bases, with 14 bases remaining between them. This CDR3 has 13 amino acids. CDR3 coding DNA: TGCAGCGTCGGAAGGGGTTTGGATCAGCCCCAGCATTTT. Its protein product is CSVGRGLDQPQHF.

The rearrangement uses TRBV6-5 and TRBJ2-7; D may correspond to TRBD1 or TRBD2 (5 bases each). V lost 4 bases to trimming and J lost 0 bases, with 13 bases between them. Germline CDR1 is MNHEY and CDR2 is SVGAGI. The CDR3 runs 15 residues. The CDR3, as DNA: TGTGCCAGCAGTTTCTTGGGACGTAGCTCCTACGAGCAGTACTTC. It is translated as CASSFLGRSSYEQYF.

The J gene is TRBJ2-4, the V gene TRBV5-1; the match to TRBD1 covers 7 bases. The V gene end was trimmed by 2 bases and the J gene end by 7 bases; junction bases not matched to a gene: 6. The CDR3 contains 14 residues. CDR1 is SGHRS and CDR2 is YFSETQ in the germline V gene. CDR3 sequence: CASSFEGALNIQYF. In nucleotides, the CDR3 is TGCGCCAGCAGCTTTGAGGGGGCGCTGAACATTCAGTACTTC. Filled out from reference TRBV5-1 and TRBJ2-4, the complete variable domain reads KAGVTQTPRYLIKTRGQQVTLSCSPISGHRSVSWYQQTPGQGLQFLFEYFSETQRNKGNFPGRFSGRQFSNSRSEMNVSTLELGDSALYLCASSFEGALNIQYFGAGTRLSVL.

The J gene is TRBJ2-1, the V gene TRBV11-2, with TRBD2 identical over 8 bases. This CDR3 has 15 residues. Germline V gene data show CDR1 as SGHAT and CDR2 as FQNNGV. V shed 5 bases, J shed 5 bases, and the junction held 8 bases outside the gene matches. CDR3 coding DNA: TGTGCCAGCAGCCCGGGGGGGGGCTGGCACAATGAGCAGTTCTTC. This sequence encodes CASSPGGGWHNEQFF.

This clone was counted a few times. The chain carries TRBV19 and TRBJ2-1; 10 nucleotides agree with TRBD2. The CDR3 has 17 amino acids. Trimming took 4 bases from V and 7 from J; bases not matched to a gene: 13. The germline gives CDR1 LNHDA, CDR2 SQIVND (reference sequence). The CDR3 spells CASSRQSAGGPRNEQFF. The CDR3 bases are TGTGCCAGTAGTAGACAGTCAGCGGGAGGGCCGAGGAATGAGCAGTTCTTC.

The gene calls are TRBV12-3 or TRBV12-4 and TRBJ1-1; D not certain. This CDR3 spans 13 amino acids. The V and J ends lost 5 bases and 3 bases respectively, with 10 bases between them. The CDR3 nucleotides are TGTGCCAGCAGTATACTAGGATACACTGAAGCTTTCTTT. Translated, it gives CASSILGYTEAFF.

This clone was recorded once. At the DNA level, this CDR3 is encoded by other sequences in the same sample as well. The CDR3 DNA sequence: TGTGCCAGCAGCGTAGACACCGGGGAGCTGTTTTTT. It is translated as CASSVDTGELFF. V and J are TRBV9 and TRBJ2-2; D remains unclear. There are 12 residues in the CDR3. V was trimmed by 0 bases and J by 3 bases, leaving 0 bases between them. In germline, CDR1 is SGDLS, CDR2 YYNGEE.

V usage is TRBV27 and J usage is TRBJ2-7, with TRBD1 matching over 9 bases. CDR1 is MNHEY, CDR2 SMNVEV, per germline (reference sequence). The CDR3 runs 14 residues. Trimming cost V 5 bases and J 5 bases; bases outside gene matches: 7. As DNA, the CDR3 is TGTGCCAGCAGTCGTCCGGGACAGGGAAACGAGCAGTACTTC. Amino acid sequence: CASSRPGQGNEQYF.

The chain uses TRBV19 and TRBJ1-5; 10 bases agree with TRBD1. With 3 bases clipped from V and 6 bases from J, the junction kept 11 bases outside the gene matches. CDR3 length: 17 residues. The germline CDR1 and CDR2 sequences are LNHDA and SQIVND (reference sequence). The CDR3 nucleotides read TGTGCCAGTAGTATTAGGTCGGGGGGACAGGGGCGTCAGCCCCAGCATTTT. Its translation is CASSIRSGGQGRQPQHF.

The chain employs TRBV27 and TRBJ1-2; D is possibly TRBD1 (6 bases). The CDR3 runs 14 residues. The V gene's germline CDR1 is MNHEY and CDR2 SMNVEV (reference sequence). V lost 7 bases to trimming and J lost 3 bases, with 15 bases between them. CDR3 in amino acids: CASKRRDTYYGYTF. CDR3 sequence (DNA): TGTGCCAGCAAGCGAAGGGACACTTACTATGGCTACACCTTC.

There are a few counts of this clone. This sequence joins TRBV19 and TRBJ2-7; a possible D gene is TRBD2 (5 bases). The germline CDR1 and CDR2 sequences are LNHDA and SQIVND (reference sequence). Between the trimmed V and J ends, which lost 5 bases and 2 bases, there was a span of 16 bases. The CDR3 runs to 15 residues. This chain's CDR3 is CASSPSREGTYEQYF. DNA of the CDR3: TGTGCCAGTAGTCCCTCCCGTGAGGGAACCTACGAGCAGTACTTC.

This clone has a handful of counts. The chain uses TRBV3-1 (or the pseudogene TRBV3-2) and TRBJ2-5; a weak D match, TRBD1 (5 bases). This CDR3 is built from 15 residues. The germline gives CDR1 LGHDT, CDR2 YNNKEL (reference sequence). Trimming shortened V by 4 bases and J by 1 base, and 13 bases separated the two germline ends. CDR3 in DNA: TGTGCCAGCAGCCGCCTGGGCGACAGCCAAGAGACCCAGTACTTC. Its translation is CASSRLGDSQETQYF.

This chain connects TRBV3-1 (or the pseudogene TRBV3-2) to TRBJ2-2; the D is unclear. The germline V gene has CDR1 LGHDT and CDR2 YNNKEL (reference sequence). This CDR3 contains 14 residues. The V and J ends lost 4 bases and 4 bases respectively, with 10 bases between them. CDR3 region: CASSRSGATGELFF. DNA for the CDR3: TGTGCCAGCAGCCGAAGTGGAGCCACCGGGGAGCTGTTTTTT.

This chain connects TRBV7-2 to TRBJ1-5; TRBD1 might be the D (5 bases). The V and J ends lost 1 base and 5 bases respectively, with 9 bases between them. The CDR3 totals 14 residues. The V gene's germline CDR1 is SGHTA and CDR2 FQGNSA. The CDR3 sequence is CASSLGSGYQPQHF. In DNA form, the CDR3 reads TGTGCCAGCAGCTTAGGGTCAGGGTATCAGCCCCAGCATTTT.

J is TRBJ1-2 and V is TRBV19, with a possible D match to TRBD1 (5 bases). Looked up from germline, CDR1 is LNHDA and CDR2 is SQIVND (reference sequence). The CDR3 runs to 15 residues. With 3 bases removed from V and 4 bases from J, the gap between germline ends came to 15 bases. The CDR3 nucleotides are TGTGCCAGTAGTATGTTTGGCGCAGGGATCTATGGCTACACCTTC. Translating it yields CASSMFGAGIYGYTF.

CDR3 region: CASTLTSNTEAFF. Written as DNA, the CDR3 is TGTGCCAGCACCTTAACCAGCAACACTGAAGCTTTCTTT. The chain combines TRBV3-1 (or the pseudogene TRBV3-2) with TRBJ1-1; D call uncertain. V was pared by 7 bases and J by 2 bases, with 11 bases between. The CDR3 consists of 13 residues. The germline gives CDR1 LGHDT, CDR2 YNNKEL (reference sequence).

V gene TRBV3-1 (or the pseudogene TRBV3-2) combines with J gene TRBJ2-3, with 7 positions matching TRBD2. V shed 4 bases, J shed 10 bases, and the junction held 11 bases outside the gene matches. The CDR3 has 14 amino acids. Germline CDR1 reads LGHDT; CDR2 reads YNNKEL (reference sequence). This CDR3 is CASSPGLTRRAQYF. The DNA of the CDR3 is TGTGCCAGCAGCCCGGGACTAACGCGCCGGGCGCAGTATTTT.

This clone was seen only once. CDR3 residues: CASSLSVISTNEKLFF. The DNA for the CDR3 is TGCGCCAGCAGCTTGTCCGTCATTTCAACTAATGAAAAACTGTTTTTT. The rearrangement uses TRBV5-1 and TRBJ1-4; no definite D call. Per germline, CDR1 SGHRS and CDR2 YFSETQ. CDR3 size: 16 residues. V shed 1 base and J shed 0 bases, with 10 bases lying between them.

The chain is built from TRBV5-1 and TRBJ2-1, with D perhaps matching TRBD2 (5 bases). V lost 0 bases and J 1 base, leaving 8 bases between the germline ends. Per germline, CDR1 SGHRS and CDR2 YFSETQ. This CDR3 contains 15 residues. CDR3 in DNA: TGCGCCAGCAGCTTGGTTTCGGGGTCCTACAATGAGCAGTTCTTC. Protein: CASSLVSGSYNEQFF. Based on the CDR3 plus reference TRBV5-1 and TRBJ2-1, the full variable domain is KAGVTQTPRYLIKTRGQQVTLSCSPISGHRSVSWYQQTPGQGLQFLFEYFSETQRNKGNFPGRFSGRQFSNSRSEMNVSTLELGDSALYLCASSLVSGSYNEQFFGPGTRLTVL.

A single count supports this clone. This rearrangement joins TRBV12-3 or TRBV12-4 to TRBJ1-1; no definite D call. Trimming took off 3 bases at V and 0 bases at J, with 5 bases between the two ends. This CDR3 is 13 amino acids long. The CDR3 sequence is CASSFRVNTEAFF. In nucleotides, the CDR3 is TGTGCCAGCAGTTTTAGGGTGAACACTGAAGCTTTCTTT.

J is TRBJ2-2 and V is TRBV5-1; either TRBD1 or TRBD2 may fit D (5 bases each). The CDR3 spans 12 residues. The V end lost 4 bases, the J end lost 5 bases, and 6 bases lay between the germline ends. CDR1 and CDR2 (germline): SGHRS, YFSETQ. The CDR3 is CASSEGTGELFF. The DNA of the CDR3 is TGCGCCAGCAGCGAGGGGACCGGGGAGCTGTTTTTT.

This clone was counted once. As DNA, the CDR3 is TGTGCCAGCAGCGTAGGACAGCAGAACACTGAAGCTTTCTTT. Its protein product is CASSVGQQNTEAFF. The genes are TRBV9 and TRBJ1-1; D perhaps matches TRBD1 (5 bases). The germline V and J ends were trimmed by 0 bases and 1 base, with 7 bases remaining between them. CDR1 and CDR2 from the germline V gene are SGDLS and YYNGEE. The CDR3 loop spans 14 amino acids.